The entry below gives a single T cell receptor beta chain sequence along with its context. The target antigen is unknown. This specimen comes from a study of cytomegalovirus exposure and HLA in healthy donors. Study as a whole: HLA-typed donors contributed 65 million to 95 million unique TCRs, which were held in an early data release.

The CDR3 has 17 amino acids. CDR1 SGHTA and CDR2 FQGNSA come from the germline V gene. V lost 5 bases and J lost 2, with 19 bases in between. Findings of the study overall: V- and J-gene trimming of TCR beta was linked (in a later analysis) to a missense DCLRE1C variant.

Primers included in the PCR were 60 Vbeta and 13 Jbeta primers. Using immunoSEQ multiplex PCR, the repertoire was profiled, and TCRdb retains in-frame clones only, with some absent. The sample consists of tens of thousands of clones, more than 75% of them appearing once. This receptor was identified in a man aged 30 to 39 in good health and CMV-seropositive. The chain is built from TRBV7-2 and TRBJ2-4, with a tentative D call TRBD2 (6 bases). Sequencing was performed on PBMCs. CDR3 in amino acids: CASSPAPGLGTKNIQYF. Here the CDR3 DNA reads TGTGCCAGCAGCCCCGCCCCGGGACTTGGGACCAAAAACATTCAGTACTTC.